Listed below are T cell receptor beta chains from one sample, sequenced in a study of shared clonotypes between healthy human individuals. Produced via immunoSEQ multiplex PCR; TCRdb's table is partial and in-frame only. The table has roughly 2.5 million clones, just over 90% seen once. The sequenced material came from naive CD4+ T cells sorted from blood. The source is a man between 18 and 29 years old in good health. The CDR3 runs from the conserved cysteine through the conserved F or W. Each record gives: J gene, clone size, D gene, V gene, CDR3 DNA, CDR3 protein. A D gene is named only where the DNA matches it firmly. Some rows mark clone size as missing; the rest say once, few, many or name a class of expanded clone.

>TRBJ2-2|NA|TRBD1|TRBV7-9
TGTGCCAGCAGCCCGACAGGGTTGGCCGGGGAGCTGTTTTTT
CASSPTGLAGELFF
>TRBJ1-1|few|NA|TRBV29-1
TGCAGCGTTGAGCGGCCCCTGAACACTGAAGCTTTCTTT
CSVERPLNTEAFF
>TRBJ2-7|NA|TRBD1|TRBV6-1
TGTGCCAGCACCGTTGACAGGGGTTCGTACGAGCAGTACTTC
CASTVDRGSYEQYF
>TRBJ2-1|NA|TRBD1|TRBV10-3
TGTGCCATCATGGACAGGGGATATTCCTACAATGAGCAGTTCTTC
CAIMDRGYSYNEQFF
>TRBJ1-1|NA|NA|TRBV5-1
TGCGCCAGCAGCTTGGAGGCAGCCGGGGGAACTGAAGCTTTCTTT
CASSLEAAGGTEAFF
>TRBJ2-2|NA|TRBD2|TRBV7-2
TGTGCCAGCAGCTTAGTGGCGGGAGGCAACACCGGGGAGCTGTTTTTT
CASSLVAGGNTGELFF
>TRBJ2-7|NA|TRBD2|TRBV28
TGTGCCAGCAGCTACGGGACTAGCGGGACCCCGTACGAGCAGTACTTC
CASSYGTSGTPYEQYF
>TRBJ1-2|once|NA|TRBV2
TGTGCCAGCAGTGATAGGGCAGACGGCGGCTACACCTTC
CASSDRADGGYTF
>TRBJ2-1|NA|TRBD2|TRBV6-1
TGTGCCAGCAGCTCAGCTAGCGGGGGGTACAATGAGCAGTTCTTC
CASSSASGGYNEQFF
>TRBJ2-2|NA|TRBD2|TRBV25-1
TGTGCCAGCAATAAAGGAGCGGGGGGGAACACCGGGGAGCTGTTTTTT
CASNKGAGGNTGELFF
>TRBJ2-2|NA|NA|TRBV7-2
TGTGCCAGCAGCTTAGGCAGGGCCGGGGAGCTGTTTTTT
CASSLGRAGELFF
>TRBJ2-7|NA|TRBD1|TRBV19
TGTGCCAGTAGTCGGACAGGGACGGGGTACGAGCAGTACTTC
CASSRTGTGYEQYF
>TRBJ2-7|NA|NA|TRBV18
TGTGCCAGCTCACCACGGGACGAATTCTACGAGCAGTACTTC
CASSPRDEFYEQYF
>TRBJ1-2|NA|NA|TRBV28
TGTGCCAGCAGTTTAAGCCGGTTTAACTATGGCTACACCTTC
CASSLSRFNYGYTF
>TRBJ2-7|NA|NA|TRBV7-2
TGTGCCAGCAGCTTAGTCCAAGCGGTTTCCTACGAGCAGTACTTC
CASSLVQAVSYEQYF
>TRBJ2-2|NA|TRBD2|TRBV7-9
TGTGCCAGCAGCCCGGGACTAGCGCTCCCCCGGGAGCTGTTTTTT
CASSPGLALPRELFF
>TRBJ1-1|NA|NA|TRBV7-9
TGTGCCGGGGGGAACACTGAAGCTTTCTTT
CAGGNTEAFF
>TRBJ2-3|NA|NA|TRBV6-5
TGTGCCAGCAGTTACTCGGGTGCCATGGCAGATACGCAGTATTTT
CASSYSGAMADTQYF
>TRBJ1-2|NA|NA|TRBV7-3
TGTGCCAGCAGCTTAGGGCCAGGGAATTACTATGGCTACACCTTC
CASSLGPGNYYGYTF
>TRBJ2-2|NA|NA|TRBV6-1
TGTGCCAGCGCGACCCGAACCGGGGAGCTGTTTTTT
CASATRTGELFF
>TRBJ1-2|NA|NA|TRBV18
TGTGCCAGCTCACCTGATCCGTCCTATGGCTACACCTTC
CASSPDPSYGYTF
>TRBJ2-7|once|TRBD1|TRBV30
TGTGCCTGGAAGTTTGGAGGGACAGGTGGGTACGAGCAGTACTTC
CAWKFGGTGGYEQYF
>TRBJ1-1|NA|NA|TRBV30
TGTGCCTGGACCCGAGGAGGAGCCACTGAAGCTTTCTTT
CAWTRGGATEAFF
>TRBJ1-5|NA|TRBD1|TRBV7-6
TGTGCCAGCAGCTTAGCCGGACAGGTCTATAGCAATCAGCCCCAGCATTTT
CASSLAGQVYSNQPQHF
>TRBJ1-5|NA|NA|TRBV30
TGTGCCTGGAGTGGCCGGATCAATCAGCCCCAGCATTTT
CAWSGRINQPQHF
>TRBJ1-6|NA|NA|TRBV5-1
TGCGCCAGCAGCTTTGAGTGGTCATATTCACCCCTCCACTTT
CASSFEWSYSPLHF
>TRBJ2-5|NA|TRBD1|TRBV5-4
TGTGCCAGCAGCCCTAAACTGGACAGGGGGTCAGGAGAGACCCAGTACTTC
CASSPKLDRGSGETQYF
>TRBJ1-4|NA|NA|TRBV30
TGTGCCTGGGGGCCGCAGGCTAATGAAAAACTGTTTTTT
CAWGPQANEKLFF
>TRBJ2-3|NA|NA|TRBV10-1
TGCGCCAGCAGTGGCTGGTCTGACCCAGATACGCAGTATTTT
CASSGWSDPDTQYF
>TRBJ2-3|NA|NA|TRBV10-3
TGTGCCATCTTGCAGCGGGGCACAGATACGCAGTATTTT
CAILQRGTDTQYF
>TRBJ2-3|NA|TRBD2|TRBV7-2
TGTGCCAGCAGCTTAGTCCAGCGGGAGTCCGGACCATATACGCAGTATTTT
CASSLVQRESGPYTQYF
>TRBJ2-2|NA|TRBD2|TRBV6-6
TGTGCCAGTTTTGGGCGGGAGTCGACCGGGGAGCTGTTTTTT
CASFGRESTGELFF
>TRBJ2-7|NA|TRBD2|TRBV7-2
TGTGCCAGCAGCCCGGGGCGGGAGAACTCCTACGAGCAGTACTTC
CASSPGRENSYEQYF
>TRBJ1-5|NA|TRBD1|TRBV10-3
TGTGCCATCAGTGAGTCCGGGACAGGTGATCAGCCCCAGCATTTT
CAISESGTGDQPQHF
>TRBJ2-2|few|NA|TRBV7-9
TGTGCCAGCAGCTTTATGCGGACCGGGGAGCTGTTTTTT
CASSFMRTGELFF
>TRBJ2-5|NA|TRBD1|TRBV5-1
TGCGCCAGCAGCGCGCAGGGGGCGGGAGAGACCCAGTACTTC
CASSAQGAGETQYF
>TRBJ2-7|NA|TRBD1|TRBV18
TGTGCCAGCTCACAAAGGACAGGGTCCCACGAGCAGTACTTC
CASSQRTGSHEQYF